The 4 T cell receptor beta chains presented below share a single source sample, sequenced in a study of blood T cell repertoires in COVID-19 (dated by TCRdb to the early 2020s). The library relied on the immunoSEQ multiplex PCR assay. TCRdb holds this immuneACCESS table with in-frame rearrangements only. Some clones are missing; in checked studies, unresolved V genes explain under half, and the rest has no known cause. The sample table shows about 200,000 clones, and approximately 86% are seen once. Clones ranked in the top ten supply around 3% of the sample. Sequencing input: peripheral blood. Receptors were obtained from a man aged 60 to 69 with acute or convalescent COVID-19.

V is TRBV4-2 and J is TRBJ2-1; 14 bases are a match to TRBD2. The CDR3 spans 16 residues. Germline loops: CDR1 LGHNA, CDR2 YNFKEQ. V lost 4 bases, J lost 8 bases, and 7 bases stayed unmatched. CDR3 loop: CASSPRGLAGEDEQFF. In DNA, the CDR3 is TGTGCCAGCAGCCCGAGGGGACTAGCGGGGGAAGATGAGCAGTTCTTC.

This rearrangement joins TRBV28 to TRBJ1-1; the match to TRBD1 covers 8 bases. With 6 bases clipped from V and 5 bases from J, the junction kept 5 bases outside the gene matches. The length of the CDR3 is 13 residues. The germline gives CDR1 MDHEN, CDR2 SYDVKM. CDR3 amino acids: CASSPDRVTEAFF. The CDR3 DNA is TGTGCCAGCAGCCCGGACAGGGTAACTGAAGCTTTCTTT.

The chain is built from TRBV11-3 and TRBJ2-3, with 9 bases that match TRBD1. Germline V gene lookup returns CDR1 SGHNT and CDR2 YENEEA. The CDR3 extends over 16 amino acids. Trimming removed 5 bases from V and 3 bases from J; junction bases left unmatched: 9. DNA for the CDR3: TGTGCCAGCAGCACTAGACAGGGGGGGAGAACAGATACGCAGTATTTT. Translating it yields CASSTRQGGRTDTQYF.

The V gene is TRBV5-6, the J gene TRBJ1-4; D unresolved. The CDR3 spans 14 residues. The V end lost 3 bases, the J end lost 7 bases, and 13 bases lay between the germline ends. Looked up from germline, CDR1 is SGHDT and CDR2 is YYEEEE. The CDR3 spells CASSWRAPGEKLFF. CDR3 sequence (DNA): TGTGCCAGCAGCTGGCGGGCCCCCGGTGAAAAACTGTTTTTT.